This entry describes one T cell receptor (beta chain). Produced via immunoSEQ multiplex PCR; TCRdb's table is partial and in-frame only. The sample shows over 75,000 clones, just over 90% of them seen only once. This specimen comes from a study of OX40 agonist ivuxolimab in advanced cancers. The ends were cut back, 3 bases at V and 6 bases at J, with 18 bases in the middle. The CDR3 sequence is 14 residues long. CDR1 is SQVTM and CDR2 is ANQGSEA in the germline V gene. The chain combines TRBV29-1 with TRBJ2-7; the D gene is possibly TRBD2 (6 bases). This receptor was obtained from an adult with an advanced solid tumor such as melanoma, head and neck, liver or kidney cancer. The sample was CD4+ or CD8+ T cells sorted from blood, taken in a trial of the OX40 agonist ivuxolimab. The CDR3 here is CSVDYGGVEGEQYF. CDR3 sequence (DNA): TGCAGCGTTGATTACGGGGGAGTCGAGGGCGAGCAGTACTTC.